This TCR beta chain was documented in a study of T cell clonality in common variable immunodeficiency. Study outcomes and limitations: CVID subjects showed higher TCRbeta clonality than healthy controls.

This clone was counted at least ten times. Its antigen is unidentified. The read comes to an end 3 residues before the CDR3 does, leaving the germline J gene to fill in the end. The V segment lost 11 bases and the J segment 3 bases; nucleotides outside the gene matches: 10. The CDR3 spans 13 residues. Per germline, CDR1 SNHLY and CDR2 FYNNEI. The data were produced by immunoSEQ multiplex PCR, yet TCRdb's version contains in-frame clones alone and is incomplete. The record shows 35,000 to 50,000 clones for this sample, with no singletons present. The genes are TRBV2 and TRBJ2-7; 7 nucleotides match TRBD1. Material for sequencing was peripheral blood mononuclear cells. This clonotype was obtained from a person between 18 and 69 years old in good health. CDR3 DNA, as far as it was read: TGTGCCGGTCGACAGGGAACGGGCTACGAG. It codes for CAGRQGTGYE. The CDR3 reads in full as CAGRQGTGYEQYF.